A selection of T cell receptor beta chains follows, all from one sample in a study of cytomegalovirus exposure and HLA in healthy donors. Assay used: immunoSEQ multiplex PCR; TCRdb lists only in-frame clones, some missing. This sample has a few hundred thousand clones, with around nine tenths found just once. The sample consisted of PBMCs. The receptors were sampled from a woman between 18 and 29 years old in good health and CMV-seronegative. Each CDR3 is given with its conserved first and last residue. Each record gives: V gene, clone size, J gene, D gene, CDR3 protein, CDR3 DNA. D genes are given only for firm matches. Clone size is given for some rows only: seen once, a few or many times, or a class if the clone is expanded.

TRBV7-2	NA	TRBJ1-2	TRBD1	CASSLEQGATNYGYTF	TGTGCCAGCAGCTTAGAACAGGGGGCGACCAACTATGGCTACACCTTC
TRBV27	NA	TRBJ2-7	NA	CASSLKSDRPYEQYF	TGTGCCAGCAGTTTAAAGTCCGACAGACCCTACGAGCAGTACTTC
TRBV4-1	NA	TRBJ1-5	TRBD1	CASSQVILTGSDQPQHF	TGCGCCAGCAGCCAAGTTATTCTGACAGGGAGCGATCAGCCCCAGCATTTT
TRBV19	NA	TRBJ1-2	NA	CASTPRGSEAYGYTF	TGTGCCAGTACCCCCAGGGGAAGCGAGGCGTATGGCTACACCTTC
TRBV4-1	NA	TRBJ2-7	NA	CASSQSRLAYEQYF	TGCGCCAGCAGCCAATCACGACTAGCCTACGAGCAGTACTTC
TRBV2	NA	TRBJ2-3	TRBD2	CASSEGASGIDTQYF	TGTGCCAGCAGTGAAGGTGCTAGCGGGATAGATACGCAGTATTTT
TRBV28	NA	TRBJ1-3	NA	CASSSRLGAGNTIYF	TGTGCCAGCAGTTCCCGACTCGGCGCTGGAAACACCATATATTTT
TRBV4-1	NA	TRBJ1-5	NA	CASSRRVSGNQPQHF	TGCGCCAGCAGCCGCAGGGTATCAGGCAATCAGCCCCAGCATTTT
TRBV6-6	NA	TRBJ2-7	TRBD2	CASSYSPTSGIHEQYF	TGTGCCAGCAGTTACTCGCCCACTAGCGGGATTCATGAGCAGTACTTC
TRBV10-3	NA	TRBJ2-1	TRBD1	CAITETGGTNEQFF	TGTGCCATCACAGAGACAGGGGGCACGAATGAGCAGTTCTTC
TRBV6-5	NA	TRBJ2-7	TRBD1	CASSYSGTVSYEQYF	TGTGCCAGCAGTTACTCCGGGACAGTCTCCTACGAGCAGTACTTC
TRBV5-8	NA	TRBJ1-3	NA	CASSSGQGFSGNTIYF	TGTGCCAGCAGCTCGGGCCAGGGCTTCTCTGGAAACACCATATATTTT
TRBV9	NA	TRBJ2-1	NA	CASSVLEAAYNEQFF	TGTGCCAGCAGCGTTCTAGAGGCGGCCTACAATGAGCAGTTCTTC
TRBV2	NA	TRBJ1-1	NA	CASSQSPGLNTEAFF	TGTGCCAGCTCCCAGAGCCCGGGTCTGAACACTGAAGCTTTCTTT
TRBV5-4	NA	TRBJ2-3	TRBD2	CASGRVAGELDTQYF	TGTGCCAGCGGGCGAGTAGCGGGAGAGTTAGATACGCAGTATTTT
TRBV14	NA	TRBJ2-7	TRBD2	CASSRGLAGPREQYF	TGTGCCAGCAGTCGGGGACTAGCGGGGCCGCGCGAGCAGTACTTC
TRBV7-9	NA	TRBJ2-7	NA	CASSLGTYEQYF	TGTGCCAGCAGCTTAGGTACCTACGAGCAGTACTTC
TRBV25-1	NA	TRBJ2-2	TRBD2	CASGGTSGAFANTGELFF	TGTGCCAGCGGGGGGACTAGCGGGGCCTTCGCGAACACCGGGGAGCTGTTTTTT
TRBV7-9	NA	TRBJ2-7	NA	CASSLGTGSYEQYF	TGTGCCAGCAGCTTAGGAACTGGTTCCTACGAGCAGTACTTC
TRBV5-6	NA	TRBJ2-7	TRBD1	CASSPDRDRGLYEQYF	TGTGCCAGCAGCCCAGACCGGGACAGGGGCCTCTACGAGCAGTACTTC
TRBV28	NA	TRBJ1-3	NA	CASRTGSGNTIYF	TGTGCCAGCAGGACAGGCTCTGGAAACACCATATATTTT
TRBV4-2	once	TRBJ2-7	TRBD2	CASSQSSGPAYEQYF	TGTGCCAGCAGCCAATCTAGCGGGCCTGCCTACGAGCAGTACTTC
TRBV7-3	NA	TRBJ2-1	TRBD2	CASSFSRGGYNEQFF	TGTGCCAGCAGCTTCAGTCGCGGGGGCTACAATGAGCAGTTCTTC
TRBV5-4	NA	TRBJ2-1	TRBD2	CASSFTGLAPNEQFF	TGTGCCAGCAGCTTTACGGGACTAGCACCCAATGAGCAGTTCTTC
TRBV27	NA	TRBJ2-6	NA	CASSFAPRTARALWSGANVLTF	TGTGCCAGCAGTTTCGCCCCCCGGACAGCGCGGGCATTGTGGTCTGGGGCCAACGTCCTGACTTTC
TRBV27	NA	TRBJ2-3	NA	CASTLQEGADTQYF	TGTGCCAGCACCTTACAAGAGGGCGCAGATACGCAGTATTTT
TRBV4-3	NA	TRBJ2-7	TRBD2	CASSQGSGSTHEQYF	TGCGCCAGCAGCCAAGGAAGCGGGAGTACCCACGAGCAGTACTTC
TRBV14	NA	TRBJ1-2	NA	CASSQELPGLGGYTF	TGTGCCAGCAGCCAAGAACTCCCAGGGTTAGGCGGCTACACCTTC
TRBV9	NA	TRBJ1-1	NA	CASSVDWTLVNTEAFF	TGTGCCAGCAGCGTAGACTGGACATTGGTGAACACTGAAGCTTTCTTT
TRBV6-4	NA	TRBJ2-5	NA	CASSLLNGESGETQYF	TGTGCCAGCAGCCTACTTAACGGGGAGAGCGGAGAGACCCAGTACTTC
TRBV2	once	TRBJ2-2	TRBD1	CASRSSLGQGDTGELFF	TGTGCCAGCAGAAGTAGTCTAGGACAGGGGGATACCGGGGAGCTGTTTTTT
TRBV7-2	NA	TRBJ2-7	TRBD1	CASSSTGGASYEQYF	TGTGCCAGCAGCTCAACAGGGGGAGCTTCCTACGAGCAGTACTTC
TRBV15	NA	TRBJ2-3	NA	CATSRERAGPTDTQYF	TGTGCCACCAGCAGAGAGCGGGCGGGTCCCACAGATACGCAGTATTTT
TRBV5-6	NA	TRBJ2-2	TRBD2	CASSLGLAGGTGELFF	TGTGCCAGCAGCTTGGGGCTAGCGGGAGGAACCGGGGAGCTGTTTTTT
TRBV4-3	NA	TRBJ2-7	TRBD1	CASSQPGTGPTYEQYF	TGCGCCAGCAGCCAGCCCGGGACAGGGCCTACCTACGAGCAGTACTTC
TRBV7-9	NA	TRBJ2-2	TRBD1	CASSGRQGHPGELFF	TGTGCCAGCAGCGGCCGACAGGGACATCCCGGGGAGCTGTTTTTT
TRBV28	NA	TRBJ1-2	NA	CASSSVGGYGYTF	TGTGCCAGCAGTTCCGTAGGGGGATATGGCTACACCTTC
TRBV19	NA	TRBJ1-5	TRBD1	CASNDYRGQGNQPQHF	TGTGCCAGTAACGATTACAGGGGTCAAGGGAATCAGCCCCAGCATTTT
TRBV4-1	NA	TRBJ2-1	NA	CASSQMSAAVYNEQFF	TGCGCCAGCAGCCAAATGTCGGCGGCAGTATACAATGAGCAGTTCTTC
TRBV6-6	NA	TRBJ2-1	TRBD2	CASRGGTSGRVNEQFF	TGTGCCAGCAGGGGGGGGACTAGCGGGAGGGTCAATGAGCAGTTCTTC
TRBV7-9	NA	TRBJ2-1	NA	CASSGGTGLDNEQFF	TGTGCCAGCAGCGGGGGGACTGGTTTGGACAATGAGCAGTTCTTC
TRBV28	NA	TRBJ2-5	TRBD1	CASRYRGRETQYF	TGTGCCAGCAGATACAGGGGGCGGGAGACCCAGTACTTC
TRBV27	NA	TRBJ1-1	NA	CASRGGANTEAFF	TGTGCCAGCCGGGGGGGTGCGAACACTGAAGCTTTCTTT
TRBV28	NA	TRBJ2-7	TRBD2	CASSSRLAGSYEQYF	TGTGCCAGCAGCTCCCGACTAGCGGGGTCCTACGAGCAGTACTTC
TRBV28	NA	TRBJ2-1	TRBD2	CASSPGTSPYNEQFF	TGTGCCAGCAGCCCCGGGACTAGCCCATACAATGAGCAGTTCTTC
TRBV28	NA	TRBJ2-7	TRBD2	CASSLLAGSSYEQYF	TGTGCCAGCAGTTTATTAGCGGGAAGTTCCTACGAGCAGTACTTC
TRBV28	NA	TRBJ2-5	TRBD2	CASSPLAGGPEETQYF	TGTGCCAGCAGCCCACTAGCGGGAGGGCCCGAAGAGACCCAGTACTTC
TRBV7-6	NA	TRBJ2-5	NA	CASSRVRSLQETQYF	TGTGCCAGCAGCCGAGTGCGAAGTTTACAAGAGACCCAGTACTTC
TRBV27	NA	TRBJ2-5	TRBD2	CASSDQGLAGVGTQYF	TGTGCCAGCAGCGACCAGGGACTAGCGGGAGTCGGGACCCAGTACTTC
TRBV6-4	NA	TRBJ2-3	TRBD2	CASSDKEAGGSDTQYF	TGTGCCAGCAGTGACAAGGAAGCGGGAGGGTCAGATACGCAGTATTTT
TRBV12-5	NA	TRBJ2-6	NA	CASGPDSSGANVLTF	TGTGCTAGTGGTCCCGACAGCTCTGGGGCCAACGTCCTGACTTTC
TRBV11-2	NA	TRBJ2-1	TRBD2	CASSLGAGAGYNEQFF	TGTGCCAGCAGCTTAGGGGCGGGAGCAGGCTACAATGAGCAGTTCTTC
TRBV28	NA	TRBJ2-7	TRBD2	CASSLPAGGSIEQYF	TGTGCCAGCAGTTTACCAGCGGGAGGGTCAATAGAGCAGTACTTC
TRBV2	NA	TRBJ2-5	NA	CASSLKRQGGETQYF	TGTGCCAGCAGCCTTAAAAGACAGGGAGGAGAGACCCAGTACTTC
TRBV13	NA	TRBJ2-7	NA	CASSRGAKREQYF	TGTGCCAGCAGTCGGGGGGCAAAGCGCGAGCAGTACTTC
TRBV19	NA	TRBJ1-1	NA	CASSMATEAFF	TGTGCCAGTAGTATGGCCACTGAAGCTTTCTTT